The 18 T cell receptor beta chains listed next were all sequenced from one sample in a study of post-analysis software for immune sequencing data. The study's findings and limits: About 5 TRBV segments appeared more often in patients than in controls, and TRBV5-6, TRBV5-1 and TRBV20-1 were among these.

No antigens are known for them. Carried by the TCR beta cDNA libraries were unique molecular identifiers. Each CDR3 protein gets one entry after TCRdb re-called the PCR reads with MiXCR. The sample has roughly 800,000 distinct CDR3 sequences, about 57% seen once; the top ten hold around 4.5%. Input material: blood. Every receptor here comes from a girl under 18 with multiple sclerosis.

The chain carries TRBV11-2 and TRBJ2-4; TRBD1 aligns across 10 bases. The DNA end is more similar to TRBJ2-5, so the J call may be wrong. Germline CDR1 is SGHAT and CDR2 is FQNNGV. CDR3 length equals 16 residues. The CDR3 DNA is TGTGCCAGCAGCGGACACGCCGGGACAGGGGAAGAGACCCAGTACTTC. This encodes CASSGHAGTGEETQYF.

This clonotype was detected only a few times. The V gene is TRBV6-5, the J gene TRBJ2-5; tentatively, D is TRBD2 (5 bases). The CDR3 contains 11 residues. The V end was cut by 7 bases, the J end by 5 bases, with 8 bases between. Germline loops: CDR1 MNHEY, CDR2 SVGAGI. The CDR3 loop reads CASKGGETQYF. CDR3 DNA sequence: TGTGCCAGCAAGGGCGGGGAGACCCAGTACTTC.

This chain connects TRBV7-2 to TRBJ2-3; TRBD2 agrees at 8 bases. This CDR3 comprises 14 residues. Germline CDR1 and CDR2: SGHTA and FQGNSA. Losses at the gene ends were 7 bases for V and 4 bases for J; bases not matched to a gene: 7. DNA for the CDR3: TGTGCCAGCAATCGCGGGGGGCGAGCAGATACGCAGTATTTT. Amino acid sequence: CASNRGGRADTQYF.

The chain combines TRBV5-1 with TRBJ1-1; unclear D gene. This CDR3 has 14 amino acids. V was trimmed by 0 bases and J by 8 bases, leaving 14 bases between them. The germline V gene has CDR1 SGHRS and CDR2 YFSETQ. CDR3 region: CASSLAYGPPEAFF. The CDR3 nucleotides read TGCGCCAGCAGCTTGGCGTATGGGCCACCCGAAGCTTTCTTT.

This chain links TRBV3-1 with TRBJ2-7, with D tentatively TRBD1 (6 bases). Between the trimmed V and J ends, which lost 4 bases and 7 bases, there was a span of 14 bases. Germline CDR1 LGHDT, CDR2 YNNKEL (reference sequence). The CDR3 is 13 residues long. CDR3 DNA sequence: TGTGCCAGCAGCCGCAGGGGCTCGGGGGAGCAGTACTTC. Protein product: CASSRRGSGEQYF.

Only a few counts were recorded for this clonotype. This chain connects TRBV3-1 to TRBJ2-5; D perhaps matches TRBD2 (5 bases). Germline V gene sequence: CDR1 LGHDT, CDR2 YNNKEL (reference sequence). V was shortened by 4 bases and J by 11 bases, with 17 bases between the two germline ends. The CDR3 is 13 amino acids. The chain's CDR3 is CASSPSDLWEQYF. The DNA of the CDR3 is TGTGCCAGCAGCCCCTCCGACTTATGGGAGCAGTACTTC.

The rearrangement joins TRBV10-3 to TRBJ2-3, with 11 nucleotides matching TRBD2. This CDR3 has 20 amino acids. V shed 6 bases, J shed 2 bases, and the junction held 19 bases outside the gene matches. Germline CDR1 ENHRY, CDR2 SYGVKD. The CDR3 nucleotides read TGTGCCATCAGCAACCCCCCAGGGGTAGCGGGAGGGGACGCCACAGATACGCAGTATTTT. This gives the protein CAISNPPGVAGGDATDTQYF.

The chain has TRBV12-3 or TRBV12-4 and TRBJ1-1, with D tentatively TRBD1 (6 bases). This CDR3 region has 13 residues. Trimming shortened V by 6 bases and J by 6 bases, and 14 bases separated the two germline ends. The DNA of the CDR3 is TGTGCCAGCAGCCCAGGGGAAGGAGCTGAAGCTTTCTTT. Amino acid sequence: CASSPGEGAEAFF.

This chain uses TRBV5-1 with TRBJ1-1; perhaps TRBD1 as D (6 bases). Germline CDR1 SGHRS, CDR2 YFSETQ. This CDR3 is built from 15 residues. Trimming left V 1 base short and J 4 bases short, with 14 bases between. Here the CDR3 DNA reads TGCGCCAGCAGCTTGATAAGGGGAGGGGGCACTGAAGCTTTCTTT. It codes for CASSLIRGGGTEAFF.

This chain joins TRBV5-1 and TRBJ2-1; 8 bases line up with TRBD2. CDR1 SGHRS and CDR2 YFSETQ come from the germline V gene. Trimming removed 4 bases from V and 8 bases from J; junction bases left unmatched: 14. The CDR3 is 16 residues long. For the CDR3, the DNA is TGCGCCAGCAGCATTGACGTTATGCGGGGGGCGCATGAGCAGTTCTTC. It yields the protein CASSIDVMRGAHEQFF.

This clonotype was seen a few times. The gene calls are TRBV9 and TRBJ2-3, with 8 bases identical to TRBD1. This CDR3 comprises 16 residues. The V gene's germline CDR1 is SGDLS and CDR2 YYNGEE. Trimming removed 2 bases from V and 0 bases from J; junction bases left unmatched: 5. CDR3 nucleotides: TGTGCCAGCAGCGTCAGGACAGGGTCAAGCACAGATACGCAGTATTTT. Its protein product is CASSVRTGSSTDTQYF.

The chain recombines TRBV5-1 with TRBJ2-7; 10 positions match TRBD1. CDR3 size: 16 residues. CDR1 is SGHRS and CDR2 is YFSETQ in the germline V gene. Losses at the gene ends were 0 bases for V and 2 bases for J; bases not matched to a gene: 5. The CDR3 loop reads CASSLGGTGVTYEQYF. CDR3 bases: TGCGCCAGCAGCTTGGGCGGGACAGGGGTAACCTACGAGCAGTACTTC.

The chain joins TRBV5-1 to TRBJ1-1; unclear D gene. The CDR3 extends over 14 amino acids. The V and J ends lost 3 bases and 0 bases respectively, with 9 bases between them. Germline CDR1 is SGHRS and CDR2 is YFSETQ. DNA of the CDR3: TGCGCCAGCAGCTCCGTTACTATGAACACTGAAGCTTTCTTT. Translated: CASSSVTMNTEAFF.

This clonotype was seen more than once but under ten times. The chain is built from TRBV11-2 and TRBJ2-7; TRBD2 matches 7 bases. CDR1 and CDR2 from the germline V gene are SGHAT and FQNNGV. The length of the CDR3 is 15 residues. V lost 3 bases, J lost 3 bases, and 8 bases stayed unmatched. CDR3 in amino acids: CASSFQGGGNYEQYF. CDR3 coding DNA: TGTGCCAGCAGCTTTCAGGGCGGGGGAAACTACGAGCAGTACTTC. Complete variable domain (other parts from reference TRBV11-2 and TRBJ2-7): EAGVAQSPRYKIIEKRQSVAFWCNPISGHATLYWYQQILGQGPKLLIQFQNNGVVDDSQLPKDRFSAERLKGVDSTLKIQPAKLEDSAVYLCASSFQGGGNYEQYFGPGTRLTVT.

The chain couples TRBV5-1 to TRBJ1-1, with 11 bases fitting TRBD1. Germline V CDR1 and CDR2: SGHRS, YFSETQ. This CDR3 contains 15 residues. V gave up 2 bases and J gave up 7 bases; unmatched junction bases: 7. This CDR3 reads CASSFLSGQGVEAFF. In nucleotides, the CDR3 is TGCGCCAGCAGCTTCCTCTCGGGACAGGGGGTTGAAGCTTTCTTT.

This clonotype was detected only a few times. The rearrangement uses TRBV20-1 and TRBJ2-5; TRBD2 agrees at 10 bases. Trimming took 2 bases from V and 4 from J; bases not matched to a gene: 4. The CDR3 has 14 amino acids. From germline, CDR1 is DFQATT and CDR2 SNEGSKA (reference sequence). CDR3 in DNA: TGCAGTGCTAGACTAGCGGGAGTAGGAGAGACCCAGTACTTC. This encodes CSARLAGVGETQYF.

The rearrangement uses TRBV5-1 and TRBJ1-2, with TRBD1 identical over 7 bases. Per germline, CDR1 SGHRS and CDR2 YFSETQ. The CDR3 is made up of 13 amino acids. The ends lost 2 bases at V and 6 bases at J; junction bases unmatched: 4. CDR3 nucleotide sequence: TGCGCCAGCAGCTTAACAGGGGAGAATGGCTACACCTTC. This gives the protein CASSLTGENGYTF.

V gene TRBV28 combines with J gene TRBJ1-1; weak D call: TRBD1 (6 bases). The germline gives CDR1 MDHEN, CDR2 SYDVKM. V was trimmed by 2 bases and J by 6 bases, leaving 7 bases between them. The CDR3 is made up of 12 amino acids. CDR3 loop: CASSLPGAEAFF. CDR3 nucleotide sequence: TGTGCCAGCAGTTTACCAGGGGCTGAAGCTTTCTTT. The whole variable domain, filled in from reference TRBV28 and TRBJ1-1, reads DVKVTQSSRYLVKRTGEKVFLECVQDMDHENMFWYRQDPGLGLRLIYFSYDVKMKEKGDIPEGYSVSREKKERFSLILESASTNQTSMYLCASSLPGAEAFFGQGTRLTVV.